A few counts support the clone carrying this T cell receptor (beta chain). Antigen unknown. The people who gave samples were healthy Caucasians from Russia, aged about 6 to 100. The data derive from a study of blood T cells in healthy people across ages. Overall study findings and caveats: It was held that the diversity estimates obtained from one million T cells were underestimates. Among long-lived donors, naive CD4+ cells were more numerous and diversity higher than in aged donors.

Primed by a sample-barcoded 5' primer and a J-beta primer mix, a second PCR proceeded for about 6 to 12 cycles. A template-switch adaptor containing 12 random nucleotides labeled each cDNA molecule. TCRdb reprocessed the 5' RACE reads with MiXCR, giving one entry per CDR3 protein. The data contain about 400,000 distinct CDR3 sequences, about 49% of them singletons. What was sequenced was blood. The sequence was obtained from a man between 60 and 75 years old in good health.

The CDR3: CSAGTPRGSEQYF. In DNA form, the CDR3 reads TGCAGTGCTGGAACCCCGAGGGGTTCCGAGCAGTACTTC. The chain links TRBV20-1 to TRBJ2-7; perhaps D is TRBD1 or TRBD2 (5 bases each). V was cut by 5 bases and J by 6 bases, with 17 bases left in between. Germline assignment: CDR1 DFQATT and CDR2 SNEGSKA (reference sequence). This CDR3 has 13 amino acids.